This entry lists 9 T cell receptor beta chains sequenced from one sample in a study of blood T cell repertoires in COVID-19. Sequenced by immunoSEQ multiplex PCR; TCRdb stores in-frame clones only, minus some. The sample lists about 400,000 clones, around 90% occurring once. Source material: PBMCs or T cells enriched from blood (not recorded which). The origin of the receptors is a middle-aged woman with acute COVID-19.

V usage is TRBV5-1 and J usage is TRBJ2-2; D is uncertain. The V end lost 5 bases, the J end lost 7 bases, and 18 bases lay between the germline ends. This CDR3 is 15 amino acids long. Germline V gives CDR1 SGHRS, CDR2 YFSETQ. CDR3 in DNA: TGCGCCAGCAGTTCCACCGACCAGGCCAGCGGGGAGCTGTTTTTT. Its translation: CASSSTDQASGELFF.

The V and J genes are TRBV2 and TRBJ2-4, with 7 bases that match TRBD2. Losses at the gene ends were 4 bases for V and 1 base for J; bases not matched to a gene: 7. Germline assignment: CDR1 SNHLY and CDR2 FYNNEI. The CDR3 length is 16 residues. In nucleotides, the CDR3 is TGTGCCAGCAGTGTCCGGGATAGCGGGGCCAAAAACATTCAGTACTTC. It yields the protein CASSVRDSGAKNIQYF.

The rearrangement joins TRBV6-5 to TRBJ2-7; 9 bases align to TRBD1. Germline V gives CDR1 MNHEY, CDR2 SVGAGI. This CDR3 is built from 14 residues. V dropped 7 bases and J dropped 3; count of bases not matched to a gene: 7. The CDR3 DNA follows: TGTGCCAGCAAGGACAGGGGATCGTTCTACGAGCAGTACTTC. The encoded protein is CASKDRGSFYEQYF.

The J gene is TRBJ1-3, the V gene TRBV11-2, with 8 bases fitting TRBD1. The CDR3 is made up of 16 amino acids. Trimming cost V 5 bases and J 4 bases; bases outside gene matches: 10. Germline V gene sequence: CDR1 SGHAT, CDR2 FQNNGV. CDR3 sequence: CASSATDRGNGNTIYF. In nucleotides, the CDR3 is TGTGCCAGCAGCGCGACCGACAGGGGTAACGGAAACACCATATATTTT.

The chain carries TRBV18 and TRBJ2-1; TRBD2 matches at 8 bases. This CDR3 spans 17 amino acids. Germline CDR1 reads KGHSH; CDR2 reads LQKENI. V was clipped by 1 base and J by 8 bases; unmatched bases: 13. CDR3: CASSPRAQLAGFDEQFF. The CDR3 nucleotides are TGTGCCAGCTCACCACGCGCCCAGTTAGCGGGGTTTGATGAGCAGTTCTTC. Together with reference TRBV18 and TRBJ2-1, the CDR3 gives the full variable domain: NAGVMQNPRHLVRRRGQEARLRCSPMKGHSHVYWYRQLPEEGLKFMVYLQKENIIDESGMPKERFSAEFPKEGPSILRIQQVVRGDSAAYFCASSPRAQLAGFDEQFFGPGTRLTVL.

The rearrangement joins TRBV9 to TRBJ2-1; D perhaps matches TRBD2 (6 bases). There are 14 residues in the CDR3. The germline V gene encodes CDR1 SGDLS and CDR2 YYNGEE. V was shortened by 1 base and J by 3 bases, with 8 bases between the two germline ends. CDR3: CASSVHGGYNEQFF. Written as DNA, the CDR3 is TGTGCCAGCAGCGTACACGGGGGCTACAATGAGCAGTTCTTC.

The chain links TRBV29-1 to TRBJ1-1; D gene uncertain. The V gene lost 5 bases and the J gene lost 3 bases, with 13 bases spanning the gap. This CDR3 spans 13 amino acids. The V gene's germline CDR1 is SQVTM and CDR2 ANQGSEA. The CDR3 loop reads CSVLIRSDTEAFF. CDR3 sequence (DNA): TGCAGCGTTCTGATACGTTCGGACACTGAAGCTTTCTTT.

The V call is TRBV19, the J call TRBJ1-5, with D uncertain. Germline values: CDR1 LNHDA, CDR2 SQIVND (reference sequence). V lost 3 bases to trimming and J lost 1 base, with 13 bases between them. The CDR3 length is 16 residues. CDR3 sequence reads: CASSIFRSLSNQPQHF. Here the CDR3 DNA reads TGTGCCAGTAGTATTTTTCGGTCACTGAGCAATCAGCCCCAGCATTTT. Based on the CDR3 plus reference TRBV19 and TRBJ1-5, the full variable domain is DGGITQSPKYLFRKEGQNVTLSCEQNLNHDAMYWYRQDPGQGLRLIYYSQIVNDFQKGDIAEGYSVSREKKESFPLTVTSAQKNPTAFYLCASSIFRSLSNQPQHFGDGTRLSIL.

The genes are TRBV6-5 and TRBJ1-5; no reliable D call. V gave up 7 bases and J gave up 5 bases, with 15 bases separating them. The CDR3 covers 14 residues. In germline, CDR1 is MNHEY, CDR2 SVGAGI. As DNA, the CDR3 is TGTGCCAGCAAGGAGTTGGTATGGGATCAGCCCCAGCATTTT. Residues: CASKELVWDQPQHF.